The 29 T cell receptor beta chains in this list originate from one sample, sequenced in a study of T cells in Graves' hyperthyroidism and ophthalmopathy (dated by TCRdb to the late 2010s). Library preparation used multiplex PCR. For sequencing, an Illumina HiSeq 2000 was employed. The TCR beta CDR3 regions were amplified from RNA transcripts. The first round of RT-PCR for the TCR CDR3 was performed with the HTBI primer set and the Qiagen OneStep RT-PCR kit. TCRdb itself trimmed the public reads at Q25 with fastp, ran MiXCR and retained productive beta chains. For every CDR3 protein sequence, its rows merge into one entry that carries the most common genes and DNA. The table for this sample lists roughly 640,000 distinct CDR3 sequences; approximately 16% of them were counted only once. Around 3.3% of the sample is taken by the ten largest. Sequencing input: blood. The receptor source for this set is a woman aged 40 to 50 with Graves' ophthalmopathy.

The chain is built from TRBV10-3 and TRBJ2-2; 9 bases agree with TRBD2. The germline V gene has CDR1 ENHRY and CDR2 SYGVKD. V gave up 11 bases and J gave up 3 bases; unmatched junction bases: 7. The CDR3 runs to 14 residues. The CDR3 here is CAAGGGRDTGELFF. CDR3 bases: TGTGCCGCCGGAGGCGGGAGGGACACCGGGGAGCTGTTTTTT.

This clonotype has a handful of counts. The gene calls are TRBV4-1 and TRBJ2-1; 7 bases map to TRBD2. Germline loops: CDR1 MGHRA, CDR2 YSYEKL. The CDR3 has 18 amino acids. Unmatched junction bases numbered 12, after V lost 4 bases and J lost 0 bases. CDR3 sequence: CASSRIPSGGSSYNEQFF. The CDR3, as DNA: TGCGCCAGCAGCCGTATCCCTTCGGGCGGGAGCTCCTACAATGAGCAGTTCTTC.

The genes are TRBV2 and TRBJ2-2; D not resolved. This CDR3 has 13 residues. Germline lookup yields CDR1 SNHLY and CDR2 FYNNEI. V lost 6 bases and J 4 bases, leaving 9 bases between the germline ends. CDR3 sequence reads: CASSAPGTGELFF. CDR3 bases: TGTGCCAGCAGCGCCCCCGGCACCGGGGAGCTGTTTTTT. Variable domain in full (rest from reference TRBV2 and TRBJ2-2): EPEVTQTPSHQVTQMGQEVILRCVPISNHLYFYWYRQILGQKVEFLVSFYNNEISEKSEIFDDQFSVERPDGSNFTLKIRSTKLEDSAMYFCASSAPGTGELFFGEGSRLTVL.

This clonotype was seen more than once but under ten times. The chain joins TRBV10-3 to TRBJ2-5, with a weak D call TRBD2 (6 bases). Germline V lookup: CDR1 ENHRY, CDR2 SYGVKD. V lost 6 bases and J 0 bases, leaving 14 bases between the germline ends. The CDR3 is 15 residues long. Written as DNA, the CDR3 is TGTGCCATCAGCCCAAACCCTAGCGACCAAGAGACCCAGTACTTC. Protein product: CAISPNPSDQETQYF.

As concerns this clonotype: This may be a read error, as it is one base from a much larger clone. The chain links TRBV20-1 to TRBJ2-7; possibly TRBD2 for D (5 bases). V shed 3 bases and J shed 0 bases, with 9 bases lying between them. CDR1 and CDR2 (germline): DFQATT, SNEGSKA (reference sequence). This CDR3 is 13 amino acids long. CDR3 nucleotide sequence: TGCAGTGCTAGCCCTAGCTCCTCCTACGAGCAGTACTTC. Amino acids: CSASPSSSYEQYF.

This clonotype was seen a handful of times. The J gene is TRBJ1-2, the V gene TRBV4-1; D gene ambiguous. This CDR3 is built from 16 residues. The germline CDR1 and CDR2 sequences are MGHRA and YSYEKL. V lost 0 bases and J 4 bases, leaving 15 bases between the germline ends. CDR3 in amino acids: CASSQDSVEVSYGYTF. In nucleotides, the CDR3 is TGCGCCAGCAGCCAAGATTCAGTTGAGGTCTCCTATGGCTACACCTTC.

This chain connects TRBV5-1 to TRBJ2-5, with a tentative D call TRBD2 (6 bases). The CDR3 has 16 amino acids. V lost 2 bases to trimming and J lost 4 bases, with 18 bases between them. Germline CDR1 and CDR2: SGHRS and YFSETQ. CDR3 loop: CASSLYRAGSIETQYF. The CDR3 coding sequence is TGCGCCAGCAGCTTATATCGTGCGGGATCGATAGAGACCCAGTACTTC. The full variable domain, with the rest looked up from reference TRBV5-1 and TRBJ2-5, is KAGVTQTPRYLIKTRGQQVTLSCSPISGHRSVSWYQQTPGQGLQFLFEYFSETQRNKGNFPGRFSGRQFSNSRSEMNVSTLELGDSALYLCASSLYRAGSIETQYFGPGTRLLVL.

V and J are TRBV12-3 or TRBV12-4 and TRBJ1-5; D is ambiguous. V was shortened by 3 bases and J by 7 bases, with 13 bases between the two germline ends. CDR3 length: 14 amino acids. In DNA, the CDR3 is TGTGCCAGCAGTTTTAGCGCAAATCGCCAGCCCCAGCATTTT. Its translation is CASSFSANRQPQHF.

About this clonotype itself: At one of its ends the junction is not consistent with the germline gene, which may arise from a read error. The gene calls are TRBV27 and TRBJ1-1; D is uncertain. The CDR3 is 13 residues long. Germline V gene sequence: CDR1 MNHEY, CDR2 SMNVEV (reference sequence). Here the CDR3 DNA reads TGTGCCACCAAGGAGAATTTTAACACTGAACCTTTCTTT. Protein product: CATKENFNTEPFF.

This clonotype was seen only a few times. As DNA, the CDR3 is TGTGCCATCAGTGATGAGCAGGATGACAATGAGCAGTTCTTC. It yields the protein CAISDEQDDNEQFF. This chain uses TRBV10-3 with TRBJ2-1, with D uncertain. Germline CDR1 ENHRY, CDR2 SYGVKD. Trimming cost V 3 bases and J 5 bases, with 11 bases left between them. This CDR3 is built from 14 residues.

On this clonotype itself: One junction end does not reproduce the germline sequence, and a read error may be involved. V and J are TRBV6-5 and TRBJ1-3; 9 nucleotides line up with TRBD1. CDR1 MNHEY and CDR2 SVGAGI come from the germline V gene. The CDR3 spans 15 residues. In DNA, the CDR3 is TGTGCCAGCAGTTACCGGACAGGGGCTGGAAAAACCATATATTTT. Translation: CASSYRTGAGKTIYF.

The chain is built from TRBV4-1 and TRBJ2-5; the D is unclear. This CDR3 spans 14 amino acids. V was cut by 1 base and J by 5 bases, with 11 bases left in between. The germline V gene has CDR1 MGHRA and CDR2 YSYEKL. CDR3 nucleotide sequence: TGCGCCAGCAGCCAAGTGACACCACGGGAGACCCAGTACTTC. Amino acid sequence: CASSQVTPRETQYF.

This clonotype was recorded a few times. This chain links TRBV7-2 with TRBJ2-3, with D perhaps TRBD1 (5 bases). The V gene's germline CDR1 is SGHTA and CDR2 FQGNSA. This CDR3 has 15 residues. Trimming took 2 bases from V and 4 from J, leaving 13 bases between them. CDR3: CASSLQGYSADTQYF. The DNA of the CDR3 is TGTGCCAGCAGCTTACAGGGTTACTCGGCAGATACGCAGTATTTT.

The chain has TRBV12-3 or TRBV12-4 and TRBJ2-7, with 7 bases that match TRBD2. V lost 2 bases and J lost 2; bases outside the gene matches: 9. The CDR3 is 16 residues long. The CDR3 protein is CASSLISEAGPYEQYF. DNA of the CDR3: TGTGCCAGCAGTTTAATTTCGGAAGCGGGGCCCTACGAGCAGTACTTC.

This clonotype was seen at least ten times. This chain joins TRBV29-1 and TRBJ1-1; a weak D match, TRBD1 (6 bases). The germline V and J ends were trimmed by 5 bases and 5 bases, with 9 bases remaining between them. This CDR3 contains 11 residues. Looked up from germline, CDR1 is SQVTM and CDR2 is ANQGSEA. The CDR3 sequence: CSVRRGTEAFF. CDR3 bases: TGCAGCGTTCGGAGGGGGACTGAAGCTTTCTTT.

The chain uses TRBV20-1 and TRBJ2-3; D not resolved. CDR3 size: 12 residues. V lost 5 bases, J lost 2 bases, and 8 bases lay in between. Germline CDR1 and CDR2: DFQATT and SNEGSKA (reference sequence). The chain's CDR3 is CSAHGPTDTQYF. DNA of the CDR3: TGCAGTGCTCACGGGCCCACAGATACGCAGTATTTT.

Points on this clonotype: At one end, the junction sequence differs from germline, possibly due to a read error. J is TRBJ1-2 and V is TRBV12-5; unclear D gene. This CDR3 spans 12 amino acids. Germline CDR1 reads LGHNT; CDR2 reads FRNRAP. In DNA, the CDR3 is TGTGCTAGTGGGTTGGGTAACTATGGCTACACCTTC. As protein: CASGLGNYGYTF.

This clonotype was picked up many times. The gene calls are TRBV11-2 and TRBJ2-7, with 10 bases identical to TRBD2. There are 14 residues in the CDR3. J was trimmed by 4 bases and V by 5 bases; bases with no gene match: 5. Germline V gene sequence: CDR1 SGHAT, CDR2 FQNNGV. This chain's CDR3 is CASSTWTSGYEQYF. The CDR3 DNA sequence: TGTGCCAGCAGCACCTGGACTAGCGGTTACGAGCAGTACTTC.

Many counts were recorded for this clonotype. The chain has TRBV28 and TRBJ2-7; D is ambiguous. V lost 5 bases, J lost 1 base, and 9 bases lay in between. The CDR3 has 13 residues. Germline CDR1 reads MDHEN; CDR2 reads SYDVKM. The CDR3 loop reads CASSNADSYEQYF. In DNA form, the CDR3 reads TGTGCCAGCAGTAATGCCGATTCCTACGAGCAGTACTTC.

This clonotype has at least ten counts. The chain combines TRBV11-1 with TRBJ1-1, with D unresolved. V lost 1 base and J 4 bases, leaving 10 bases between the germline ends. CDR3 length: 14 amino acids. Germline V gene sequence: CDR1 SGHAT, CDR2 FQDESV (reference sequence). The CDR3 sequence is CASSLERMGTEAFF. CDR3 in DNA: TGTGCCAGCAGCTTAGAGAGGATGGGCACTGAAGCTTTCTTT.

This clonotype was recorded at least ten times. The chain recombines TRBV28 with TRBJ1-2, with D perhaps matching TRBD1 (5 bases). V lost 6 bases and J 8 bases, leaving 10 bases between the germline ends. This CDR3 has 11 amino acids. CDR1 and CDR2 (germline): MDHEN, SYDVKM. This CDR3 reads CASSSGGGYTF. The CDR3 DNA follows: TGTGCCAGCAGCTCCGGGGGGGGCTACACCTTC.

Details on this clonotype: A much larger clone differs by one base, so this may be a read error. The J gene is TRBJ2-1, the V gene TRBV20-1, with D uncertain. CDR3 size: 13 residues. CDR1 is DFQATT, CDR2 SNEGSKA, per germline (reference sequence). CDR3: CSARLPGYNEKFF. The CDR3 DNA follows: TGCAGTGCTAGATTACCGGGTTACAATGAGAAGTTCTTC.

Many counts were recorded for this clonotype. The chain links TRBV20-1 to TRBJ2-3; TRBD2 aligns across 9 bases. The junction had 6 bases not matched to a gene; V was cut back by 7 bases and J by 1 base. The CDR3 covers 14 residues. Germline values: CDR1 DFQATT, CDR2 SNEGSKA (reference sequence). CDR3 in DNA: TGCAGTGTTCATAGCGGGGGAGGCACAGATACGCAGTATTTT. This encodes CSVHSGGGTDTQYF.

This clonotype was counted a few times. The chain combines TRBV5-1 with TRBJ1-3; D unclear. Trimming stripped 2 bases from V and 0 bases from J, with 6 bases between. The CDR3 runs 14 residues. Germline values: CDR1 SGHRS, CDR2 YFSETQ. CDR3 DNA: TGCGCCAGCAGCTTTGGTCCCTCTGGAAACACCATATATTTT. It encodes CASSFGPSGNTIYF.

This rearrangement joins TRBV20-1 to TRBJ2-3; TRBD2 agrees at 9 bases. V gave up 6 bases and J gave up 6 bases; unmatched junction bases: 7. This CDR3 contains 13 residues. The V gene's germline CDR1 is DFQATT and CDR2 SNEGSKA (reference sequence). For the CDR3, the DNA is TGCAGTGCGGCTAGCGGGATCAAGGATACGCAGTATTTT. Residues: CSAASGIKDTQYF.

This clonotype was detected a few times. V usage is TRBV10-3 and J usage is TRBJ1-2, with D maybe TRBD1 (5 bases). Germline-derived CDR1 and CDR2 are ENHRY and SYGVKD. This CDR3 region has 14 residues. The V gene lost 0 bases and the J gene lost 6 bases, with 11 bases spanning the gap. Here the CDR3 DNA reads TGTGCCATCAGTGAGTCGAATTGGGGGAATGGCTACACCTTC. It specifies CAISESNWGNGYTF.

This chain joins TRBV7-9 and TRBJ1-6, with D possibly being TRBD1 (5 bases). The CDR3 is 15 amino acids. Looked up from germline, CDR1 is SEHNR and CDR2 is FQNEAQ (reference sequence). With 7 bases removed from V and 6 bases from J, the gap between germline ends came to 16 bases. CDR3 in amino acids: CASTPAGGSNSPLHF. CDR3 in DNA: TGTGCCAGCACCCCAGCTGGGGGATCTAATTCACCCCTCCACTTT. Full variable domain (missing parts from reference TRBV7-9 and TRBJ1-6): DTGVSQNPRHKITKRGQNVTFRCDPISEHNRLYWYRQTLGQGPEFLTYFQNEAQLEKSRLLSDRFSAERPKGSFSTLEIQRTEQGDSAMYLCASTPAGGSNSPLHFGNGTRLTVT.

This clonotype showed up many times. The chain couples TRBV2 to TRBJ1-6; 7 positions agree with TRBD1. The junction had 2 bases not matched to a gene; V was cut back by 6 bases and J by 6 bases. CDR3 size: 13 residues. CDR1 and CDR2 (germline): SNHLY, FYNNEI. The CDR3 reads CASSPGGNSPLHF. The CDR3 bases are TGTGCCAGCAGCCCAGGGGGTAATTCACCCCTCCACTTT.

Many counts were recorded for this clonotype. This sequence joins TRBV6-1 and TRBJ1-1; 7 nucleotides line up with TRBD1. The CDR3 has 14 amino acids. Losses at the gene ends were 7 bases for V and 0 bases for J; bases not matched to a gene: 5. CDR1 and CDR2 from the germline V gene are MNHNS and SASEGT. CDR3 loop: CASTKTGVNTEAFF. DNA of the CDR3: TGTGCCAGCACTAAAACAGGGGTGAACACTGAAGCTTTCTTT.